The clone carrying this T cell receptor (beta chain) appeared a few times. What it binds is not known. These data come from a study of T cell repertoires in cytomegalovirus infection. Overall study context: Public TCR beta signatures indicated both CMV infection and matching HLA type.

Study-level findings and limits: HLA-C-restricted TCR beta clonotypes specific for CMV led the ex vivo response. Of the TCR beta families, the public ones yielded a cumulative frequency that identified carriers of CMV plus the relevant HLA.

TCRdb analysed the reads with MiXCR anew, one entry per CDR3 protein. The table includes 310,000 or so distinct CDR3 sequences, 20% to 30% detected once. Input material: PBMCs. The clonotype comes from a human donor in good health (CMV status not recorded). Some clones in this sample may be carry-over from other donors' samples.

The CDR3 nucleotides are TGTGCCAGCACCAAGGGACTAGCGGGCCATAATGAGCAGTTCTTC. This translates into CASTKGLAGHNEQFF. This chain uses TRBV7-9 with TRBJ2-1, with TRBD2 matching 12 bases. Germline V gives CDR1 SEHNR, CDR2 FQNEAQ (reference sequence). This CDR3 is 15 amino acids long. V lost 7 bases to trimming and J lost 7 bases; unmatched junction nucleotides: 8.